This record concerns one T cell receptor (beta chain) sequence. Germline assignment: CDR1 MGHRA and CDR2 YSYEKL. Trimming stripped 3 bases from V and 5 bases from J, with 13 bases between. The CDR3 totals 14 residues. The data belong to a study of T cells after yellow fever vaccination. TCRdb ran MiXCR on the 5' RACE reads and lists one entry per CDR3 protein. The sample holds approximately 160,000 distinct CDR3 sequences; over 7% are singletons and the top ten take approximately 35%. The clonotype comes from a man aged 18 to 29 who received the YFV17D yellow fever vaccine. The sample here was CD8+ T cells sorted from PBMCs, taken 45 days after the yellow fever booster vaccination. This chain connects TRBV4-1 to TRBJ1-1; TRBD1 is a possible D gene (6 bases). Written as DNA, the CDR3 is TGCGCCAGCAGCCAGACCGGAGGGGGGACTGAAGCTTTCTTT. Translating gives CASSQTGGGTEAFF.